This T cell receptor beta chain comes out of a study of T cells after yellow fever vaccination. This clonotype has ten or more counts. V lost 4 bases and J lost 6, with 7 bases in between. The CDR3 totals 11 residues. The V gene's germline CDR1 is MNHEY and CDR2 SMNVEV (reference sequence). TCRdb reanalysed the 5' RACE reads using MiXCR and keeps one entry per CDR3 protein. This table holds under 300,000 distinct CDR3 sequences, 6.7% found once. This clonotype originated in a man aged 25-40 years who received the YFV17D yellow fever vaccine. The sequences come from CD4+ T cells sorted from PBMCs, collected on the day of the yellow fever booster vaccination. The chain uses TRBV27 and TRBJ2-7; D not certain. The CDR3 sequence is CASSYAAEQYF. DNA of the CDR3: TGTGCCAGCAGTTACGCTGCCGAGCAGTACTTC.